These 29 T cell receptor beta chains share one sample of origin, sequenced in a study of human T cells and chemical hapten exposure. Time point reported: patch test 3, about 24 weeks after DPC sensitization. The treatment was: therapeutic diphenylcyclopropenone sensitization with weekly scalp DPC. TCRdb re-called the RACE reads through MiXCR, storing one row per CDR3 protein. Of more than 150,000 distinct CDR3 sequences in the sample, around 25% were seen once. The material was whole blood, obtained in connection with sensitization to the hapten diphenylcyclopropenone (DPC). These receptors were obtained from a woman between 40 and 55 years old with alopecia areata. Some clones in this sample may be carry-over from other donors' samples.

There are a few counts of this clonotype. The rearrangement joins TRBV10-2 to TRBJ1-5; 7 bases agree with TRBD1. The V and J ends lost 3 bases and 8 bases, in that order; junction bases with no gene match: 7. The CDR3 sequence is 14 residues long. Germline-derived CDR1 and CDR2 are WSHSY and SAAADI. The CDR3 sequence: CASSDGQAGEPQHF. CDR3 DNA: TGCGCCAGCAGTGACGGACAGGCTGGGGAGCCCCAGCATTTT.

The V and J genes are TRBV12-3 or TRBV12-4 and TRBJ1-1; TRBD1 is a possible D gene (5 bases). The CDR3 extends over 14 amino acids. V lost 5 bases, J lost 2 bases, and 12 bases lay in between. CDR3 residues: CASSEGRLNTEAFF. CDR3 nucleotide sequence: TGTGCCAGCAGTGAGGGACGTCTAAACACTGAAGCTTTCTTT.

The genes are TRBV6-2 or TRBV6-3 and TRBJ2-2; D may be TRBD1 or TRBD2 (5 bases each). Germline-derived CDR1 and CDR2 are MNHEY and SVGEGT. Between the trimmed V and J ends, which lost 10 bases and 3 bases, there was a span of 12 bases. The CDR3 is 13 amino acids. The CDR3 region is CATGKQDTGELFF. The CDR3 region has the DNA TGTGCCACGGGAAAACAGGACACCGGGGAGCTGTTTTTT.

For the CDR3, the DNA is TGTGCCATCACCGGGACAGGGCGGCAGAATGAGCAGTTCTTC. Translating gives CAITGTGRQNEQFF. The genes are TRBV10-3 and TRBJ2-1; TRBD1 matches at 9 bases. The CDR3 contains 14 residues. Unmatched junction bases numbered 8, after V lost 7 bases and J lost 7 bases. The germline CDR1 and CDR2 sequences are ENHRY and SYGVKD.

In its sample, this clonotype was seen a few times. The V gene is TRBV28, the J gene TRBJ1-2; D remains unclear. The CDR3 is 16 amino acids. V was shortened by 6 bases and J by 0 bases, with 17 bases between the two germline ends. Germline CDR1 reads MDHEN; CDR2 reads SYDVKM. The CDR3 nucleotides are TGTGCCAGCAGGTCCGGCCGGGCCCCCCCTAACTATGGCTACACCTTC. Its protein product is CASRSGRAPPNYGYTF.

The J gene is TRBJ1-3, the V gene TRBV6-5, with a weak D call TRBD1 (5 bases). Trimming pared 0 bases from V and 3 bases from J, leaving 12 bases between. CDR1 and CDR2 from the germline V gene are MNHEY and SVGAGI. This CDR3 contains 16 residues. The CDR3 sequence is CASSYSGGILGNTIYF. Here the CDR3 DNA reads TGTGCCAGCAGTTACTCGGGGGGGATACTTGGAAACACCATATATTTT.

Judged by abundance, this clonotype is medium-sized (0.01 to 0.1%). The CDR3: CSVGLPGTNTEAFF. The CDR3 nucleotides read TGCAGCGTTGGGCTCCCAGGTACTAACACTGAAGCTTTCTTT. This chain links TRBV29-1 with TRBJ1-1; D is unclear. The CDR3 extends over 14 amino acids. With 4 bases removed from V and 2 bases from J, the gap between germline ends came to 14 bases. The V gene's germline CDR1 is SQVTM and CDR2 ANQGSEA. Filled out from reference TRBV29-1 and TRBJ1-1, the complete variable domain reads SAVISQKPSRDICQRGTSLTIQCQVDSQVTMMFWYRQQPGQSLTLIATANQGSEATYESGFVIDKFPISRPNLTFSTLTVSNMSPEDSSIYLCSVGLPGTNTEAFFGQGTRLTVV.

The J gene is TRBJ2-5, the V gene TRBV10-3; TRBD1 matches 8 bases. The CDR3 extends over 14 amino acids. Germline V gene sequence: CDR1 ENHRY, CDR2 SYGVKD. J lost 5 bases, V lost 3 bases, and 5 bases had no gene match. CDR3: CAISDSTGDETQYF. As DNA, the CDR3 is TGTGCCATCAGTGACTCGACAGGGGACGAGACCCAGTACTTC.

This clonotype was seen more than once but under ten times. V gene TRBV4-1 combines with J gene TRBJ1-2; 8 bases align to TRBD1. J was trimmed by 5 bases and V by 2 bases; bases with no gene match: 7. The length of the CDR3 is 15 residues. Germline V gives CDR1 MGHRA, CDR2 YSYEKL. CDR3 region: CASSQSGQGSYGYTF. CDR3 bases: TGCGCCAGCAGCCAATCAGGACAGGGTAGTTATGGCTACACCTTC.

This clonotype turned up a few times. The chain carries TRBV27 and TRBJ1-2; D is uncertain. The V and J ends lost 4 bases and 0 bases respectively, with 15 bases between them. Germline V gene data show CDR1 as MNHEY and CDR2 as SMNVEV (reference sequence). This CDR3 is 16 amino acids long. The CDR3, as DNA: TGTGCCAGCAGTTCCTACAGCGGACTAACTAACTATGGCTACACCTTC. It specifies CASSSYSGLTNYGYTF.

CDR3 in amino acids: CASSLGTGSEAFF. CDR3 DNA: TGCGCCAGCAGCTTAGGGACAGGGAGTGAAGCTTTCTTT. J is TRBJ1-1 and V is TRBV5-1; 9 bases line up with TRBD1. The CDR3 totals 13 residues. The V gene end was trimmed by 2 bases and the J gene end by 7 bases; junction bases not matched to a gene: 3. CDR1 is SGHRS, CDR2 YFSETQ, per germline.

The chain recombines TRBV4-3 with TRBJ2-1; TRBD2 might be the D (5 bases). The CDR3 covers 16 residues. CDR1 is LGHNA, CDR2 YSLEER, per germline. The V end was cut by 4 bases, the J end by 6 bases, with 19 bases between. Written as DNA, the CDR3 is TGCGCCAGCAGCCCCCACGGGGAGCGGAACTGCAATGAGCAGTTCTTC. This translates into CASSPHGERNCNEQFF.

J is TRBJ1-5 and V is TRBV20-1; weak D call: TRBD1 (5 bases). V lost 3 bases and J 9 bases, leaving 15 bases between the germline ends. CDR3 length: 13 residues. Germline-derived CDR1 and CDR2 are DFQATT and SNEGSKA (reference sequence). CDR3 in amino acids: CSASQGPGRPQHF. The CDR3 DNA sequence: TGCAGTGCTAGCCAGGGCCCAGGCCGGCCCCAGCATTTT.

The V call is TRBV20-1, the J call TRBJ2-3, with 8 positions matching TRBD2. CDR1 DFQATT and CDR2 SNEGSKA come from the germline V gene (reference sequence). This CDR3 region has 17 residues. Trimming took 3 bases from V and 1 from J; bases not matched to a gene: 12. Written as DNA, the CDR3 is TGCAGTGCTAGGTCGGGAGGGCCCCTTATCGGCACAGATACGCAGTATTTT. As protein: CSARSGGPLIGTDTQYF.

This chain links TRBV6-5 with TRBJ1-6; possible D gene TRBD1, 5 bases. Trimming removed 10 bases from V and 6 bases from J, with 13 bases in between. CDR3 length: 13 amino acids. The germline V gene has CDR1 MNHEY and CDR2 SVGAGI. This CDR3 reads CATRETVNSPLHF. CDR3 DNA sequence: TGTGCCACCAGGGAGACAGTTAATTCACCCCTCCACTTT.

This chain connects TRBV27 to TRBJ2-1; TRBD2 aligns across 8 bases. The germline gives CDR1 MNHEY, CDR2 SMNVEV (reference sequence). The trim removed 2 bases at V and 5 bases at J, leaving 5 bases unmatched. The CDR3 totals 15 residues. CDR3 DNA: TGTGCCAGCAGTTTAAGCGGGAGCCCCCACAATGAGCAGTTCTTC. Translating it yields CASSLSGSPHNEQFF.

Comment on this clonotype: The junction does not match germline at one end; this may be a read error. The chain is built from TRBV29-1 and TRBJ1-5; 8 bases fit TRBD1. Germline lookup yields CDR1 SQVTM and CDR2 ANQGSEA. The CDR3 is 11 amino acids. The CDR3 here is CSALQGGRIFF. The CDR3 nucleotides are TGCAGCGCCTTACAGGGGGGACGTATATTTTTT.

Only a few counts were recorded for this clonotype. The genes are TRBV4-2 and TRBJ2-7, with D perhaps matching TRBD2 (6 bases). Germline-derived CDR1 and CDR2 are LGHNA and YNFKEQ. V lost 7 bases to trimming and J lost 5 bases, with 24 bases between them. The CDR3 contains 16 residues. The CDR3 DNA sequence: TGTGCCAGCACCTTTGGGGGGACCGAGGGTAGCGACGAGCAGTACTTC. Encoded protein: CASTFGGTEGSDEQYF.

This clonotype was seen more than once but under ten times. The chain is built from TRBV28 and TRBJ1-1; 7 bases line up with TRBD1. Germline CDR1 and CDR2: MDHEN and SYDVKM. This CDR3 spans 12 amino acids. V dropped 7 bases and J dropped 11; count of bases not matched to a gene: 10. CDR3 loop: CASTRQGPAAFF. The CDR3 region has the DNA TGTGCCAGCACCAGACAGGGCCCTGCTGCTTTCTTT.

This clonotype was picked up a small number of times. The chain has TRBV7-9 and TRBJ2-2; 9 positions agree with TRBD1. Germline V CDR1 and CDR2: SEHNR, FQNEAQ (reference sequence). V lost 4 bases, J lost 3 bases, and 6 bases stayed unmatched. The CDR3 sequence is 16 residues long. Here the CDR3 DNA reads TGTGCCAGCAGCTCCATACAGGGGGCGTACACCGGGGAGCTGTTTTTT. Translating it yields CASSSIQGAYTGELFF.

This clonotype occurred many times. This chain joins TRBV6-5 and TRBJ1-1; D gene uncertain. CDR1 is MNHEY, CDR2 SVGAGI, per germline. V gave up 8 bases and J gave up 7 bases, with 17 bases separating them. The CDR3 totals 13 residues. The CDR3 nucleotides read TGTGCCAGCGCGAAAGAAAGGCGCCTTGAAGCTTTCTTT. As protein: CASAKERRLEAFF.

The rearrangement joins TRBV6-2 or TRBV6-3 to TRBJ2-1, with unresolved D. The germline V and J ends were trimmed by 5 bases and 8 bases, with 16 bases remaining between them. Germline V gene lookup returns CDR1 MNHEY and CDR2 SVGEGT. This CDR3 region has 14 residues. Here the CDR3 reads CASSPPDPWDEQFF. The DNA for the CDR3 is TGTGCCAGCAGTCCCCCGGACCCCTGGGATGAGCAGTTCTTC.

The chain joins TRBV7-2 to TRBJ1-2, with D possibly matching TRBD1 (5 bases). Per the germline V gene, CDR1 is SGHTA and CDR2 is FQGNSA. The CDR3 has 15 amino acids. Trimming stripped 1 base from V and 5 bases from J, with 14 bases between. This chain's CDR3 is CASSLERGVGYGYTF. The DNA of the CDR3 is TGTGCCAGCAGCTTAGAGAGGGGCGTAGGGTATGGCTACACCTTC.

CDR3 region: CAIKRTNTEAFF. The CDR3 coding sequence is TGTGCCATCAAGAGGACAAACACTGAAGCTTTCTTT. The chain combines TRBV10-3 with TRBJ1-1; D is possibly TRBD1 (5 bases). Trimming removed 7 bases at V and 2 bases at J, with 8 bases between. The germline CDR1 and CDR2 sequences are ENHRY and SYGVKD. This CDR3 comprises 12 residues.

This clonotype occurred a few times. This chain joins TRBV7-2 and TRBJ1-2, with 7 nucleotides matching TRBD1. Germline-derived CDR1 and CDR2 are SGHTA and FQGNSA. This CDR3 region has 13 residues. V trimming: 1 base; J trimming: 8 bases; junction bases outside the gene matches: 4. The CDR3 DNA reads as TGTGCCAGCAGCTTAGAGACAGGGCTCGGCTACACCTTC. Amino acids: CASSLETGLGYTF.

V usage is TRBV15 and J usage is TRBJ2-4; 7 bases are shared with TRBD2. Germline V gives CDR1 LNHNV, CDR2 YYDKDF (reference sequence). The CDR3 sequence is 13 residues long. V lost 3 bases, J lost 13 bases, and 9 bases stayed unmatched. CDR3 in amino acids: CATSREYGGGQYF. CDR3 DNA: TGTGCCACCAGCAGGGAATATGGCGGGGGACAGTACTTC. Drawing the rest from reference TRBV15 and TRBJ2-4, the complete variable domain is DAMVIQNPRYQVTQFGKPVTLSCSQTLNHNVMYWYQQKSSQAPKLLFHYYDKDFNNEADTPDNFQSRRPNTSFCFLDIRSPGLGDTAMYLCATSREYGGGQYFGAGTRLSVL.

The rearrangement links TRBV29-1 to TRBJ2-3, with 12 bases fitting TRBD2. The ends lost 2 bases at V and 6 bases at J; junction bases unmatched: 6. Germline assignment: CDR1 SQVTM and CDR2 ANQGSEA. This CDR3 is 15 amino acids long. CDR3 sequence reads: CSVELAGGPGDTQYF. The DNA of the CDR3 is TGCAGCGTTGAACTAGCGGGAGGGCCTGGGGATACGCAGTATTTT.

This clonotype was observed a handful of times. DNA for the CDR3: TGTGCCAGCAGTTACTCGCTAGCGGGATTCCAAGAGACCCAGTACTTC. It specifies CASSYSLAGFQETQYF. The V gene is TRBV6-2 or TRBV6-3, the J gene TRBJ2-5, with 9 bases matching TRBD2. Looked up from germline, CDR1 is MNHEY and CDR2 is SVGEGT. The CDR3 consists of 16 residues. With V trimmed by 0 bases and J by 1 base, 3 bases remained unmatched.

V is TRBV27 and J is TRBJ2-7; possibly TRBD1 for D (5 bases). This CDR3 comprises 15 residues. The germline CDR1 and CDR2 sequences are MNHEY and SMNVEV (reference sequence). V dropped 2 bases and J dropped 3 bases, with 14 bases sitting between them. CDR3 protein: CASSLHGQTGYEQYF. The CDR3 bases are TGTGCCAGCAGTTTACATGGCCAAACAGGCTACGAGCAGTACTTC.